These 19 T cell receptor beta chains originate from one sample sequenced in a study of human T cells and chemical hapten exposure. TCRdb re-called the RACE reads with MiXCR, one entry per CDR3 protein. Here the sample spans 340,000 or so distinct CDR3 sequences, under 8% being singletons. Stated time point: patch test 1, 2 weeks after DPC sensitization. The treatment denotes: therapeutic diphenylcyclopropenone sensitization with weekly scalp DPC. The sequencing used whole blood, collected in connection with sensitization to the hapten diphenylcyclopropenone (DPC). These receptors originate from a woman aged 18-30 years with alopecia areata. Some clones in this sample may be carry-over from other donors' samples.

This chain connects TRBV27 to TRBJ1-1, with TRBD1 matching 11 bases. Germline loops: CDR1 MNHEY, CDR2 SMNVEV (reference sequence). This CDR3 has 15 residues. J gave up 3 bases and V 4 bases, and 4 bases lay outside the gene matches. CDR3 in DNA: TGTGCCAGCAGTTCCAGGACAGGGGGCTACACTGAAGCTTTCTTT. Translating it yields CASSSRTGGYTEAFF.

This clonotype was seen a few times. V is TRBV7-6 and J is TRBJ1-1; D perhaps matches TRBD1 (6 bases). This CDR3 has 12 residues. Trimming removed 5 bases at V and 6 bases at J, with 10 bases between. Germline CDR1 and CDR2: SGHVS and FNYEAQ. This CDR3 reads CASSAGVSEAFF. The DNA for the CDR3 is TGTGCCAGCAGCGCAGGGGTGTCTGAAGCTTTCTTT.

This clonotype was counted ten times or more. V and J are TRBV7-2 and TRBJ2-1; 7 nucleotides align to TRBD2. The trim removed 5 bases at V and 0 bases at J, leaving 10 bases unmatched. Germline lookup yields CDR1 SGHTA and CDR2 FQGNSA. The CDR3 length is 17 residues. CDR3 sequence reads: CASSRPVTGGSYNEQFF. For the CDR3, the DNA is TGTGCCAGCAGCCGACCCGTGACGGGGGGCTCCTACAATGAGCAGTTCTTC. The full variable domain, in which reference TRBV7-2 and TRBJ2-1 provide the parts outside the CDR3, is GAGVSQSPSNKVTEKGKDVELRCDPISGHTALYWYRQSLGQGLEFLIYFQGNSAPDKSGLPSDRFSAERTGGSVSTLTIQRTQQEDSAVYLCASSRPVTGGSYNEQFFGPGTRLTVL.

This clonotype turned up a few times. V usage is TRBV6-2 or TRBV6-3 and J usage is TRBJ2-7, with TRBD1 matching 8 bases. The CDR3 totals 16 residues. Trimming took 6 bases from V and 2 from J; bases not matched to a gene: 12. In germline, CDR1 is MNHEY, CDR2 SVGEGT. Written as DNA, the CDR3 is TGTGCCAGCAGCTCTACCGGACAGGGCCCTCCCTACGAGCAGTACTTC. Its translation is CASSSTGQGPPYEQYF.

The genes are TRBV6-6 and TRBJ2-7, with 9 bases fitting TRBD2. J lost 2 bases, V lost 5 bases, and 7 bases had no gene match. This CDR3 spans 15 amino acids. CDR1 is MNHNY, CDR2 SVGAGI, per germline (reference sequence). The CDR3: CASSGRTSATYEQYF. CDR3 bases: TGTGCCAGCAGTGGTCGGACTAGCGCAACCTACGAGCAGTACTTC.

V is TRBV6-5 and J is TRBJ1-2; D is possibly TRBD1 (5 bases). With 8 bases removed from V and 8 bases from J, the gap between germline ends came to 18 bases. CDR3 size: 13 residues. Germline lookup yields CDR1 MNHEY and CDR2 SVGAGI. The CDR3 spells CASSRGEGGGYTF. CDR3 DNA sequence: TGTGCCAGCTCTCGGGGGGAGGGAGGCGGCTACACCTTC.

This rearrangement joins TRBV18 to TRBJ1-2; D remains unclear. The CDR3 length is 13 residues. Trimming took off 4 bases at V and 3 bases at J, with 9 bases between the two ends. The germline V gene encodes CDR1 KGHSH and CDR2 LQKENI. The CDR3 protein is CASSLDKDYGYTF. The CDR3 DNA follows: TGTGCCAGCTCACTCGACAAAGACTATGGCTACACCTTC.

J is TRBJ1-2 and V is TRBV3-1, with D perhaps TRBD1 (6 bases). This CDR3 region has 21 residues. Germline CDR1 reads LGHDT; CDR2 reads YNNKEL (reference sequence). V lost 3 bases to trimming and J lost 0 bases, with 29 bases between them. CDR3 residues: CASSHPGKLSVEGQTNYGYTF. The CDR3 DNA is TGTGCCAGCAGCCATCCGGGCAAGCTCTCGGTCGAAGGACAGACTAACTATGGCTACACCTTC.

The chain combines TRBV3-1 with TRBJ1-2; D gene uncertain. Germline V gene data show CDR1 as LGHDT and CDR2 as YNNKEL (reference sequence). CDR3 length equals 13 residues. V dropped 0 bases and J dropped 10 bases, with 12 bases sitting between them. CDR3 loop: CASSQDGEGFYTF. The CDR3 DNA sequence: TGTGCCAGCAGCCAAGATGGCGAGGGTTTCTACACCTTC.

CDR3 nucleotides: TGTGCCAGCAGTGAAAATGCGGGTTCTCAGCCCCAGCATTTT. This encodes CASSENAGSQPQHF. The chain is built from TRBV2 and TRBJ1-5, with D unresolved. Germline CDR1 is SNHLY and CDR2 is FYNNEI. This CDR3 has 14 amino acids. Trimming stripped 2 bases from V and 6 bases from J, with 11 bases between.

This clonotype has ten or more counts. V usage is TRBV11-2 and J usage is TRBJ2-3; TRBD1 aligns across 8 bases. V was pared by 3 bases and J by 2 bases, with 4 bases of the junction left unmatched. This CDR3 is built from 15 residues. Germline CDR1 is SGHAT and CDR2 is FQNNGV. CDR3 DNA: TGTGCCAGCAGCTTCAGGGGGCGCATCACAGATACGCAGTATTTT. Its translation is CASSFRGRITDTQYF.

This clonotype was observed many times. The chain recombines TRBV7-2 with TRBJ1-2; 9 bases are shared with TRBD1. This CDR3 is built from 14 residues. Germline V gives CDR1 SGHTA, CDR2 FQGNSA. V lost 7 bases, J lost 1 base, and 4 bases stayed unmatched. The CDR3 DNA is TGTGCCAGCACCGCGACAGGGGGTAACTATGGCTACACCTTC. It is translated as CASTATGGNYGYTF.

The chain uses TRBV6-5 and TRBJ1-6; no clear D. Germline assignment: CDR1 MNHEY and CDR2 SVGAGI. V was pared by 6 bases and J by 8 bases, with 14 bases between. The CDR3 length is 14 residues. In DNA form, the CDR3 reads TGTGCCAGCAGCCCTCAGGTTGGGTATTCACCCCTCCACTTT. Its protein product is CASSPQVGYSPLHF.

This clonotype was found many times. V gene TRBV3-1 combines with J gene TRBJ2-3; TRBD1 matches at 7 bases. This CDR3 contains 16 residues. In germline, CDR1 is LGHDT, CDR2 YNNKEL (reference sequence). The V and J ends lost 0 bases and 4 bases, in that order; junction bases with no gene match: 7. CDR3 sequence (DNA): TGTGCCAGCAGCCAAGATCGGGACCAGGGGGCAGATACGCAGTATTTT. Translation gives CASSQDRDQGADTQYF.

The chain employs TRBV25-1 and TRBJ1-2, with no clear D. Trimming cost V 0 bases and J 6 bases, with 11 bases left between them. This CDR3 contains 14 residues. Germline V gene lookup returns CDR1 MGHDK and CDR2 SYGVNS. The CDR3 DNA sequence: TGTGCCAGCAGTGAATACGGGCCCCAGAATGGCTACACCTTC. The encoded protein is CASSEYGPQNGYTF.

This clonotype was seen more than once but under ten times. The V gene is TRBV9, the J gene TRBJ1-5; maybe TRBD1 (6 bases). The CDR3 is made up of 14 amino acids. Between the trimmed V and J ends, which lost 3 bases and 6 bases, there was a span of 13 bases. CDR1 is SGDLS, CDR2 YYNGEE, per germline. The CDR3 region is CASSAEQGTQPQHF. The CDR3 bases are TGTGCCAGCAGCGCAGAACAGGGAACTCAGCCCCAGCATTTT.

This clonotype was seen a few times. The rearrangement links TRBV18 to TRBJ1-2; 7 bases align to TRBD1. The CDR3 sequence is 13 residues long. The V gene's germline CDR1 is KGHSH and CDR2 LQKENI. V shed 3 bases, J shed 6 bases, and the junction held 4 bases outside the gene matches. DNA of the CDR3: TGTGCCAGCTCACCGGAGGGGGCAGATGGCTACACCTTC. It codes for CASSPEGADGYTF.

This clonotype was counted a few times. J is TRBJ1-2 and V is TRBV7-2, with 10 bases matching TRBD1. Per germline, CDR1 SGHTA and CDR2 FQGNSA. There are 15 residues in the CDR3. V lost 5 bases to trimming and J lost 3 bases; unmatched junction nucleotides: 6. The CDR3 coding sequence is TGTGCCAGCAGCAAGGGACAGGGGCGATACTATGGCTACACCTTC. As protein: CASSKGQGRYYGYTF.

By proportion, this clonotype is medium-sized. This chain connects TRBV4-3 to TRBJ1-2; D unclear. This CDR3 has 14 residues. CDR1 LGHNA and CDR2 YSLEER come from the germline V gene. Trimming removed 0 bases from V and 4 bases from J, with 9 bases in between. The CDR3 loop is CASSQDLSIYGYTF. DNA for the CDR3: TGCGCCAGCAGCCAAGATCTGAGCATCTATGGCTACACCTTC.